The next 17 T cell receptor beta chains were all read from a single sample in a study of T cells in Graves' hyperthyroidism and ophthalmopathy. TCR beta CDR3 sequences were amplified from RNA transcripts. In the first-round RT-PCR of the TCR CDR3, the HTBI primer set was used. TCRdb ran MiXCR on the multiplex PCR reads and lists one entry per CDR3 protein. Of almost 600,000 distinct CDR3 sequences in the sample, 11% to 15% were seen once. The source material was blood. Receptors originate from a woman younger than 45 with Graves' hyperthyroidism that later progressed to Graves' ophthalmopathy.

This clonotype was seen ten or more times. This chain uses TRBV20-1 with TRBJ1-5; 8 bases match TRBD1. V lost 6 bases to trimming and J lost 7 bases; unmatched junction nucleotides: 11. There are 14 residues in the CDR3. Germline V lookup: CDR1 DFQATT, CDR2 SNEGSKA (reference sequence). The CDR3, as DNA: TGCAGTGCGAAGGACAGGGTATCAACCCAGCCCCAGCATTTT. It yields the protein CSAKDRVSTQPQHF.

With regard to this clonotype: At one boundary the junction diverges from the germline segment, which might be a read error. The chain uses TRBV20-1 and TRBJ2-1; D is uncertain. This CDR3 is built from 13 residues. In germline, CDR1 is DFQATT, CDR2 SNEGSKA (reference sequence). The CDR3 DNA follows: TGCAGTGCTAGAGGGCCGGACGACAATGAGCAGCTCTTC. It yields the protein CSARGPDDNEQLF.

This clonotype was seen many times. This chain uses TRBV7-9 with TRBJ2-5; 8 bases line up with TRBD1. Germline trimming cut 6 bases from V and 3 bases from J; bases unmatched to any gene: 6. The germline gives CDR1 SEHNR, CDR2 FQNEAQ (reference sequence). This CDR3 has 14 residues. The CDR3 here is CASSRTGTEETQYF. CDR3 nucleotide sequence: TGTGCCAGCAGTCGGACAGGGACCGAAGAGACCCAGTACTTC.

The chain combines TRBV7-9 with TRBJ2-1; 13 bases are shared with TRBD2. The junction had 5 bases not matched to a gene; V was cut back by 0 bases and J by 6 bases. The CDR3 length is 17 residues. CDR1 and CDR2 (germline): SEHNR, FQNEAQ (reference sequence). The CDR3 spells CASSLALRLAGGNEQFF. The CDR3 region has the DNA TGTGCCAGCAGCTTAGCGCTACGACTAGCGGGAGGCAATGAGCAGTTCTTC. Filled out from reference TRBV7-9 and TRBJ2-1, the complete variable domain reads DTGVSQNPRHKITKRGQNVTFRCDPISEHNRLYWYRQTLGQGPEFLTYFQNEAQLEKSRLLSDRFSAERPKGSFSTLEIQRTEQGDSAMYLCASSLALRLAGGNEQFFGPGTRLTVL.

In its sample, this clonotype was seen many times. The chain is built from TRBV6-2 or TRBV6-3 and TRBJ2-7; 10 bases line up with TRBD2. J gave up 4 bases and V 5 bases, and 14 bases lay outside the gene matches. Per germline, CDR1 MNHEY and CDR2 SVGEGT. The CDR3 length is 17 residues. CDR3 sequence: CASSNQLKREGPYEQYF. The CDR3 region has the DNA TGTGCCAGCAGTAACCAATTAAAGCGGGAGGGCCCGTACGAGCAGTACTTC.

This clonotype was seen repeatedly, ten times or more. The chain is built from TRBV30 and TRBJ2-1, with 7 positions matching TRBD2. Trimming at V came to 5 bases and at J to 6 bases, leaving 1 base not matched to a gene. The length of the CDR3 is 11 residues. Germline V lookup: CDR1 GTSNPN, CDR2 SVGIG (reference sequence). CDR3 in amino acids: CAWGLGNEQFF. In DNA, the CDR3 is TGTGCCTGGGGACTAGGCAATGAGCAGTTCTTC.

This clonotype was counted between two and nine times. The rearrangement uses TRBV4-2 and TRBJ1-2; D possibly corresponds to TRBD1 (5 bases). CDR1 is LGHNA, CDR2 YNFKEQ, per germline. The CDR3 is 15 residues long. Trimming took 1 base from V and 0 from J, leaving 9 bases between them. CDR3 sequence reads: CASSQGDGSNYGYTF. The CDR3 nucleotides read TGTGCCAGCAGCCAAGGGGACGGTTCTAACTATGGCTACACCTTC.

Concerning this clonotype itself: A junction boundary mismatches the germline segment, possibly from a read error. J is TRBJ2-3 and V is TRBV7-9; D perhaps matches TRBD2 (5 bases). The CDR3 extends over 10 amino acids. From germline, CDR1 is SEHNR and CDR2 FQNEAQ (reference sequence). The CDR3 DNA follows: TGTGCCAGCAGCGCGGACTTCCACAATTTT. Translation: CASSADFHNF.

The chain employs TRBV14 and TRBJ2-7; weak D call: TRBD1 (6 bases). Germline CDR1 is SGHDN and CDR2 is FVKESK. Between the trimmed V and J ends, which lost 3 bases and 3 bases, there was a span of 24 bases. The CDR3 is 18 amino acids. In nucleotides, the CDR3 is TGTGCCAGCAGCCAGGCCCCAGGAACAGGGAAATCACACTACGAGCAGTACTTC. Protein: CASSQAPGTGKSHYEQYF. The whole variable domain, filled in from reference TRBV14 and TRBJ2-7, reads EAGVTQFPSHSVIEKGQTVTLRCDPISGHDNLYWYRRVMGKEIKFLLHFVKESKQDESGMPNNRFLAERTGGTYSTLKVQPAELEDSGVYFCASSQAPGTGKSHYEQYFGPGTRLTVT.

This clonotype has ten or more counts. V usage is TRBV30 and J usage is TRBJ2-7, with D maybe TRBD1 (5 bases). Trimming pared 0 bases from V and 4 bases from J, leaving 10 bases between. CDR3 length: 13 amino acids. Looked up from germline, CDR1 is GTSNPN and CDR2 is SVGIG (reference sequence). DNA of the CDR3: TGTGCCTGGAGTGTGAAGGGGCGGTACGAGCAGTACTTC. This sequence encodes CAWSVKGRYEQYF.

The chain carries TRBV27 and TRBJ2-1; 12 bases match TRBD2. CDR3 size: 20 residues. V was pared by 0 bases and J by 10 bases, with 19 bases of the junction left unmatched. The germline gives CDR1 MNHEY, CDR2 SMNVEV (reference sequence). The CDR3: CASSLSPPPEASGRAHEQFF. The DNA for the CDR3 is TGTGCCAGCAGTTTATCGCCCCCCCCTGAGGCTAGCGGGAGGGCCCACGAGCAGTTCTTC.

J is TRBJ2-3 and V is TRBV9; D is perhaps TRBD2 (6 bases). CDR1 and CDR2 from the germline V gene are SGDLS and YYNGEE. CDR3 size: 15 residues. V was trimmed by 0 bases and J by 3 bases, leaving 11 bases between them. The CDR3 nucleotides are TGTGCCAGCAGCGTAGGACTAGGGGAGACAGATACGCAGTATTTT. Its translation: CASSVGLGETDTQYF.

This clonotype turned up a few times. The chain carries TRBV20-1 and TRBJ1-6; no reliable D call. Trimming took 4 bases from V and 0 from J, leaving 10 bases between them. CDR1 is DFQATT, CDR2 SNEGSKA, per germline (reference sequence). The CDR3 covers 15 residues. The CDR3 protein is CSAIEESSYNSPLHF. CDR3 coding DNA: TGCAGTGCTATCGAGGAGAGCTCCTATAATTCACCCCTCCACTTT.

This clonotype was counted many times. The chain is built from TRBV12-3 or TRBV12-4 and TRBJ2-7; weak D call: TRBD1 (7 bases). Trimming took 5 bases from V and 2 from J, leaving 28 bases between them. The CDR3 spans 19 residues. CDR3 region: CASSNPGHADYGTAYEQYF. In DNA form, the CDR3 reads TGTGCCAGCAGTAATCCGGGACATGCGGACTACGGGACAGCCTACGAGCAGTACTTC.

This clonotype was seen at least ten times. The gene calls are TRBV28 and TRBJ2-1; D might be TRBD1 (6 bases). The germline CDR1 and CDR2 sequences are MDHEN and SYDVKM. The V end was cut by 3 bases, the J end by 8 bases, with 20 bases between. The length of the CDR3 is 16 residues. CDR3 residues: CASSLPQGTYRDEQFF. CDR3 bases: TGTGCCAGCAGTTTGCCTCAGGGCACCTACAGGGATGAGCAGTTCTTC.

This clonotype was seen more than once but under ten times. The rearrangement joins TRBV7-9 to TRBJ2-7, with 12 bases aligning to TRBD1. J lost 3 bases, V lost 6 bases, and 6 bases had no gene match. Germline V lookup: CDR1 SEHNR, CDR2 FQNEAQ (reference sequence). CDR3 size: 15 residues. The CDR3 coding sequence is TGTGCCAGCAGGCTCGGGACAGGGGGCGGCTACGAGCAGTACTTC. Translated: CASRLGTGGGYEQYF.

In its sample, this clonotype was seen many times. The chain has TRBV7-2 and TRBJ2-5; D may correspond to TRBD1 or TRBD2 (6 bases each). V lost 8 bases to trimming and J lost 5 bases, with 18 bases between them. Germline V gives CDR1 SGHTA, CDR2 FQGNSA. The CDR3 sequence is 14 residues long. The CDR3 reads CASAPLAGGETQYF. In nucleotides, the CDR3 is TGTGCCAGCGCCCCACTGGCCGGGGGCGAGACCCAGTACTTC. The full variable domain, rest sourced from reference TRBV7-2 and TRBJ2-5, is GAGVSQSPSNKVTEKGKDVELRCDPISGHTALYWYRQSLGQGLEFLIYFQGNSAPDKSGLPSDRFSAERTGGSVSTLTIQRTQQEDSAVYLCASAPLAGGETQYFGPGTRLLVL.